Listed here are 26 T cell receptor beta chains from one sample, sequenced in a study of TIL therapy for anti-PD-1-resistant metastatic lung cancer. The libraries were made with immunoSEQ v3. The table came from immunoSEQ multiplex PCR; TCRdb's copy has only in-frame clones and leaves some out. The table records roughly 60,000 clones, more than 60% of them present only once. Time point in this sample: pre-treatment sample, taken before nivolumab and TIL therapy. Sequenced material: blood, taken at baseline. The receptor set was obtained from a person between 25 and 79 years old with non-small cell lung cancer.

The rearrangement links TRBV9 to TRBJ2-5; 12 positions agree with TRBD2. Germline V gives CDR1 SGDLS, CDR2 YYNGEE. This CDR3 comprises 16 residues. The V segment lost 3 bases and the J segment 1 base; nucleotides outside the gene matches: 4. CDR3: CASSASSGRAQETQYF. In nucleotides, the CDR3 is TGTGCCAGCAGCGCATCTAGCGGGAGGGCCCAAGAGACCCAGTACTTC.

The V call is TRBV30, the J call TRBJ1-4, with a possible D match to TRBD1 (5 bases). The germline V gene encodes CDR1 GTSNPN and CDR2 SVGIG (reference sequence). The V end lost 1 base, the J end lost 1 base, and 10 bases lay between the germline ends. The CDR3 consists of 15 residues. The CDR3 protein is CAWSGTRGTNEKLFF. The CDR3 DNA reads TGTGCCTGGAGTGGGACTAGGGGAACTAATGAAAAACTGTTTTTT. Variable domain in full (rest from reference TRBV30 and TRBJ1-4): SQTIHQWPATLVQPVGSPLSLECTVEGTSNPNLYWYRQAAGRGLQLLFYSVGIGQISSEVPQNLSASRPQDRQFILSSKKLLLSDSGFYLCAWSGTRGTNEKLFFGSGTQLSVL.

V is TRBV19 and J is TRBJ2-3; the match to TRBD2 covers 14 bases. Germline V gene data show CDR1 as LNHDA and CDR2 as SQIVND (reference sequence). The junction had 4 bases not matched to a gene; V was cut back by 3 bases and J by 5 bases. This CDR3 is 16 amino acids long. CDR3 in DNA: TGTGCCAGTAGTATGACCGGGACTAGCGGGAGAGATACGCAGTATTTT. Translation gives CASSMTGTSGRDTQYF.

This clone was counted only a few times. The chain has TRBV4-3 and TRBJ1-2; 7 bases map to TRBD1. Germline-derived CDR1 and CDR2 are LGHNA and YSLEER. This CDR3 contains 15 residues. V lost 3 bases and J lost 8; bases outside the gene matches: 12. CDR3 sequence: CASSHEGAAAVGYTF. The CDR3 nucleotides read TGCGCCAGCAGCCATGAGGGGGCGGCGGCGGTAGGCTACACCTTC.

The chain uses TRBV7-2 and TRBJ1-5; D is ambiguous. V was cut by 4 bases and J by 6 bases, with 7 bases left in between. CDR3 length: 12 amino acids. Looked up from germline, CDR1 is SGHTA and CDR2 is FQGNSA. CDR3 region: CASSSPRQPQHF. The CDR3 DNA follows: TGTGCCAGCAGCTCCCCTCGTCAGCCCCAGCATTTT.

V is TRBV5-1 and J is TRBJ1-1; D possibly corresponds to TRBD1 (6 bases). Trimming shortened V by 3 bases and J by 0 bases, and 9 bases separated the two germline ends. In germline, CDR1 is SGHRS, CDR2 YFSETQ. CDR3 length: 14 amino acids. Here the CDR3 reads CASSSQGVNTEAFF. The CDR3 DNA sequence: TGCGCCAGCAGCTCACAGGGCGTGAACACTGAAGCTTTCTTT.

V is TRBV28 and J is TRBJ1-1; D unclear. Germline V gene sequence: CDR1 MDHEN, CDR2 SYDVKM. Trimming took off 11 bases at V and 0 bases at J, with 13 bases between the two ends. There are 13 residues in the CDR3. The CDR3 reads CAGRRELNTEAFF. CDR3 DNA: TGTGCCGGACGGAGGGAATTGAACACTGAAGCTTTCTTT.

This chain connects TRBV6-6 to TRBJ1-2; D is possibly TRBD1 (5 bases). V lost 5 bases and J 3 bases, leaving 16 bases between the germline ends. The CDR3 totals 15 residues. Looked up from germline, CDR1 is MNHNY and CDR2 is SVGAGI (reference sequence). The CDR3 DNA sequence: TGTGCCAGCAGTAACCAACTGAGGGACTACTATGGCTACACCTTC. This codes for CASSNQLRDYYGYTF.

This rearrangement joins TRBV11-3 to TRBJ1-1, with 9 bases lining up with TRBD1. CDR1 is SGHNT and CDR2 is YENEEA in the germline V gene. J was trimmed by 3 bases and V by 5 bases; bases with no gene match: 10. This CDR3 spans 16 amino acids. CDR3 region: CASSRIRDRADTEAFF. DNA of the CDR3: TGTGCCAGCAGCCGTATCCGGGACAGGGCTGACACTGAAGCTTTCTTT.

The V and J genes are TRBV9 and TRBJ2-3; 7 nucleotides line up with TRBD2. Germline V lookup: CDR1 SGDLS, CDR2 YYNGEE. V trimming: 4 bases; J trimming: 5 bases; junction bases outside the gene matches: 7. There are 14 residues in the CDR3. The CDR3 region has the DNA TGTGCCAGCAGCCGCCTGGGGGGGGTAGATACGCAGTATTTT. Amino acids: CASSRLGGVDTQYF.

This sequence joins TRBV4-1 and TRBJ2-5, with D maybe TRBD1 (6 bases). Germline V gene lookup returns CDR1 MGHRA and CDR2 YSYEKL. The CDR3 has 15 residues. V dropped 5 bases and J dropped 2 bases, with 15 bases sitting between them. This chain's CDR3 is CASSVQGFGQETQYF. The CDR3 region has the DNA TGCGCCAGCAGCGTTCAGGGGTTTGGACAAGAGACCCAGTACTTC.

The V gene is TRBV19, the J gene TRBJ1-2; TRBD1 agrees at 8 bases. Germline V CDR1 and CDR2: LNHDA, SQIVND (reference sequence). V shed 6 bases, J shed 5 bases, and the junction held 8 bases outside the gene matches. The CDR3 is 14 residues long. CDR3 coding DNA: TGTGCCAGTAGAAGCGGACAGGGTGCGTATGGCTACACCTTC. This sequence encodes CASRSGQGAYGYTF. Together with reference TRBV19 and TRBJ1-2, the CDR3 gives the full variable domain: DGGITQSPKYLFRKEGQNVTLSCEQNLNHDAMYWYRQDPGQGLRLIYYSQIVNDFQKGDIAEGYSVSREKKESFPLTVTSAQKNPTAFYLCASRSGQGAYGYTFGSGTRLTVV.

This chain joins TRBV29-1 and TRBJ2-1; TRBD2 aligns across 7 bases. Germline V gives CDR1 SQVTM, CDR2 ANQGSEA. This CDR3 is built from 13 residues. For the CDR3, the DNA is TGCACCGGGGGGAGGTGGGGCTACAATGAGCAGTTCTTC. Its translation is CTGGRWGYNEQFF.

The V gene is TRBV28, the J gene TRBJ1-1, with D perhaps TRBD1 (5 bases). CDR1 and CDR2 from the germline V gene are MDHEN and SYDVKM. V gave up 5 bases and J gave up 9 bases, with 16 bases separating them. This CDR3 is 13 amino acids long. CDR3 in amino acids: CASSPPTPGKAFF. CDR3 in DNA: TGTGCCAGCAGTCCACCAACCCCAGGGAAAGCTTTCTTT.

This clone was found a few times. The chain's CDR3 is CASSLDSGNQPQHF. As DNA, the CDR3 is TGTGCCAGCAGCTTAGACTCTGGCAATCAGCCCCAGCATTTT. J is TRBJ1-5 and V is TRBV7-2; D uncertain. CDR3 length: 14 amino acids. Germline values: CDR1 SGHTA, CDR2 FQGNSA. V was cut by 1 base and J by 2 bases, with 6 bases left in between.

This chain's CDR3 is CASSFGGPNNEQFF. The CDR3, as DNA: TGTGCCAGCAGTTTCGGGGGGCCCAACAATGAGCAGTTCTTC. V is TRBV7-6 and J is TRBJ2-1, with D tentatively TRBD2 (7 bases). V shed 6 bases and J shed 5 bases, with 14 bases lying between them. Per germline, CDR1 SGHVS and CDR2 FNYEAQ. The CDR3 loop spans 14 amino acids.

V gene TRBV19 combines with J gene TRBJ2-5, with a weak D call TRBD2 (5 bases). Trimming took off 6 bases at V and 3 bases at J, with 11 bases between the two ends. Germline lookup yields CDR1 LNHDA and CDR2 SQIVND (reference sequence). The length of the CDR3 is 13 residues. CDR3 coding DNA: TGTGCCAGTAGCGGGTTAGCGAAAGAGACCCAGTACTTC. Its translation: CASSGLAKETQYF.

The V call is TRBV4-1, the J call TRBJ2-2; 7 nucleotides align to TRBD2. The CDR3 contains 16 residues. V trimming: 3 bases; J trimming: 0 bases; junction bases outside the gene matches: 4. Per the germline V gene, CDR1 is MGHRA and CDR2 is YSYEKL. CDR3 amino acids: CASSHLSGTNTGELFF. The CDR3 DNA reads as TGCGCCAGCAGCCATCTAAGCGGGACGAACACCGGGGAGCTGTTTTTT.

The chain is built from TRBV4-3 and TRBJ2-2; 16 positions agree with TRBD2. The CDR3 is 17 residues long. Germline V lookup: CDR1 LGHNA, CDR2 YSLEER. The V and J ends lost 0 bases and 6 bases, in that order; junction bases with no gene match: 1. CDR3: CASSQDGTSGRAGELFF. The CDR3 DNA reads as TGCGCCAGCAGCCAAGACGGGACTAGCGGGAGGGCCGGGGAGCTGTTTTTT.

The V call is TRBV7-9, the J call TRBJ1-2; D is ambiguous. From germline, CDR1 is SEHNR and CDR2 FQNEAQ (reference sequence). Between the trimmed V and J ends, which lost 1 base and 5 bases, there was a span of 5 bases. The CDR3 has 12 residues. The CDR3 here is CASSLEVYGYTF. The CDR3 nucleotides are TGTGCCAGCAGCTTAGAGGTTTATGGCTACACCTTC.

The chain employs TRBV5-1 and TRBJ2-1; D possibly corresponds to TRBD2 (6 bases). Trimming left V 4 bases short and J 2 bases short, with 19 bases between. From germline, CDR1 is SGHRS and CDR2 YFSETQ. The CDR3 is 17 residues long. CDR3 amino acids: CASSRPTGEVPYNEQFF. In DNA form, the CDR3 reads TGCGCCAGCAGCCGCCCGACCGGGGAGGTTCCCTACAATGAGCAGTTCTTC.

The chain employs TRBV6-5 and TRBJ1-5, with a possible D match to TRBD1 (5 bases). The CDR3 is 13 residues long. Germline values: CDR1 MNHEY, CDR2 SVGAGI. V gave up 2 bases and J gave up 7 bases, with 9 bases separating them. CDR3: CASSYMAGQPQHF. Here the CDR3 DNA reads TGTGCCAGCAGTTACATGGCAGGGCAGCCCCAGCATTTT.

In DNA, the CDR3 is TGTGCCAGCAGCTTACCGGCGGTGACACAAGAGACCCAGTACTTC. Translation: CASSLPAVTQETQYF. V gene TRBV7-9 combines with J gene TRBJ2-5; no reliable D call. V shed 2 bases and J shed 2 bases, with 12 bases lying between them. This CDR3 spans 15 amino acids. CDR1 SEHNR and CDR2 FQNEAQ come from the germline V gene (reference sequence). Full variable domain (missing parts from reference TRBV7-9 and TRBJ2-5): DTGVSQNPRHKITKRGQNVTFRCDPISEHNRLYWYRQTLGQGPEFLTYFQNEAQLEKSRLLSDRFSAERPKGSFSTLEIQRTEQGDSAMYLCASSLPAVTQETQYFGPGTRLLVL.

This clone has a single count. The CDR3 DNA reads as TGTGCCAGCAGCTTAAGACTAGCGGGCACCGGGGAGCTGTTTTTT. Its protein product is CASSLRLAGTGELFF. The chain joins TRBV11-3 to TRBJ2-2; 10 bases line up with TRBD2. This CDR3 is 15 amino acids long. Germline lookup yields CDR1 SGHNT and CDR2 YENEEA. J gave up 4 bases and V 2 bases, and 1 base lay outside the gene matches.

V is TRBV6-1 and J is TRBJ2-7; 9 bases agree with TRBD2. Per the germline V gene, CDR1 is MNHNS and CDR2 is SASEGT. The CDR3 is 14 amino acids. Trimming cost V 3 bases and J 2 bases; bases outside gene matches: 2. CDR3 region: CASSEGLAPYEQYF. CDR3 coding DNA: TGTGCCAGCAGTGAGGGACTAGCCCCCTACGAGCAGTACTTC.

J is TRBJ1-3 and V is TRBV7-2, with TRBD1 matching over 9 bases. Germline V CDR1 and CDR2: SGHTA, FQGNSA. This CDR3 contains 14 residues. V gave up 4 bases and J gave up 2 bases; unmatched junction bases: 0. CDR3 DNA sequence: TGTGCCAGCAGCTGGACAGGGGCTGGAAACACCATATATTTT. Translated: CASSWTGAGNTIYF.